This T cell receptor (beta chain) stems from a study of control samples from healthy donors and cancer patients. The protocol was immunoSEQ multiplex PCR, while the TCRdb copy is restricted to in-frame clones and leaves out a portion. The sample holds 150,000 to 200,000 clones, 85% to 90% seen once. This clonotype was sampled from a woman aged 45-65 years in good health. What was sequenced was blood.

The CDR3 reads CASSQDRVASGANVLTF. Written as DNA, the CDR3 is TGCGCCAGCAGCCAAGACCGCGTTGCCTCTGGGGCCAACGTCCTGACTTTC. This rearrangement joins TRBV4-1 to TRBJ2-6, with no clear D. This CDR3 spans 17 amino acids. Trimming shortened V by 0 bases and J by 0 bases, and 9 bases separated the two germline ends. Germline V gene data show CDR1 as MGHRA and CDR2 as YSYEKL.